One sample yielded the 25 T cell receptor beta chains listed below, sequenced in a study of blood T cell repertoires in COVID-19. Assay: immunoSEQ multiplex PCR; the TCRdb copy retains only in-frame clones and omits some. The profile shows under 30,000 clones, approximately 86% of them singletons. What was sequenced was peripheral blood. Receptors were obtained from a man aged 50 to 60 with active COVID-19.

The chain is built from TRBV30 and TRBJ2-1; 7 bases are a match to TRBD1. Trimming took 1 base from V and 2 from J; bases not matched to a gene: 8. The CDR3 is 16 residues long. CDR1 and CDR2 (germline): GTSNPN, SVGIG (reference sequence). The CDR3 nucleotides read TGTGCCTGGAGTGCAAACAGGGGTCTCACCTACAATGAGCAGTTCTTC. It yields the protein CAWSANRGLTYNEQFF. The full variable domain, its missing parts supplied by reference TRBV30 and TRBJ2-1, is SQTIHQWPATLVQPVGSPLSLECTVEGTSNPNLYWYRQAAGRGLQLLFYSVGIGQISSEVPQNLSASRPQDRQFILSSKKLLLSDSGFYLCAWSANRGLTYNEQFFGPGTRLTVL.

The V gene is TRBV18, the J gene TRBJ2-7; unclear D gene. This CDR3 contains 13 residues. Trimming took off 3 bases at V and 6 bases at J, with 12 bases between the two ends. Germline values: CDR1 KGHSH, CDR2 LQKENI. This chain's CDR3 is CASSPWAVSEQYF. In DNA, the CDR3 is TGTGCCAGCTCACCCTGGGCCGTCTCCGAGCAGTACTTC.

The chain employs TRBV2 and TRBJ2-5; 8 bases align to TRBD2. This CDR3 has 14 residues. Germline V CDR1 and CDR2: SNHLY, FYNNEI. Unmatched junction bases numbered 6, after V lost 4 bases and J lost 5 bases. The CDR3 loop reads CASSARTSFETQYF. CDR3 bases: TGTGCCAGCAGTGCACGGACTAGCTTCGAGACCCAGTACTTC.

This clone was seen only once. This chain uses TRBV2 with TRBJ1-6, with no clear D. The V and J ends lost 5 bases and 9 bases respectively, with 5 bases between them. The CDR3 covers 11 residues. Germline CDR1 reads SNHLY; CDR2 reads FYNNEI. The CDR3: CASSYSSPLHF. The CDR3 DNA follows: TGTGCCAGCAGTTACTCTTCACCCCTCCACTTT.

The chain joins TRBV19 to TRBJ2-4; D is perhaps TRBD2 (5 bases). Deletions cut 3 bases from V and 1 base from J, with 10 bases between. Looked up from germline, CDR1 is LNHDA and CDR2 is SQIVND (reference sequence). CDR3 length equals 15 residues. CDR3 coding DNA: TGTGCCAGTAGTATCCCCGGGGTGGCCAAAAACATTCAGTACTTC. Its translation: CASSIPGVAKNIQYF.

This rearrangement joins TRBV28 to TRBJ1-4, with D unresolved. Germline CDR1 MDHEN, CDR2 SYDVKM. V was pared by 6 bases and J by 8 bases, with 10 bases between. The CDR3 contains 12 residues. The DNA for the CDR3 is TGTGCCAGCAGAGGCGCGGGAGAAAAACTGTTTTTT. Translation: CASRGAGEKLFF.

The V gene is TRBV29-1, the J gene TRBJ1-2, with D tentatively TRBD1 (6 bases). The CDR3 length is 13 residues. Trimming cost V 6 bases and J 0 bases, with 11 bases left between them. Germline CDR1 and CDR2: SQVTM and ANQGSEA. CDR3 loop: CSVWTESNYGYTF. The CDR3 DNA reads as TGCAGCGTCTGGACAGAGTCTAACTATGGCTACACCTTC.

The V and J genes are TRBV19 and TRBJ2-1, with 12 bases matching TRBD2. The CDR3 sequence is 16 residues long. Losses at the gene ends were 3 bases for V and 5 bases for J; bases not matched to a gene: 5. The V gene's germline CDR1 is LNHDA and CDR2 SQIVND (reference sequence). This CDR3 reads CASSIRLAGVDNEQFF. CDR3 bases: TGTGCCAGTAGTATCCGACTAGCGGGAGTAGACAATGAGCAGTTCTTC.

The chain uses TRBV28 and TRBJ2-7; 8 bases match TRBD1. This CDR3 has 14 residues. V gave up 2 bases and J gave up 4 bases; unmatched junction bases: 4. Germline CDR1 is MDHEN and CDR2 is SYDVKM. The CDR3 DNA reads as TGTGCCAGCAGTTTACAGGGGGCGCGGTACGAGCAGTACTTC. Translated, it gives CASSLQGARYEQYF. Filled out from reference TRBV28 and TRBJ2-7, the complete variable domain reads DVKVTQSSRYLVKRTGEKVFLECVQDMDHENMFWYRQDPGLGLRLIYFSYDVKMKEKGDIPEGYSVSREKKERFSLILESASTNQTSMYLCASSLQGARYEQYFGPGTRLTVT.

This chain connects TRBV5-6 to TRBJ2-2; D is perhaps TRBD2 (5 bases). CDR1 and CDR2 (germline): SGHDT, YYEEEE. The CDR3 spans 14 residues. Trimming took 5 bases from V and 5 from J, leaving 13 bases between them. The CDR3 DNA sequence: TGTGCCAGCAGTCTTCTTACGGGGACCGGGGAGCTGTTTTTT. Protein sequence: CASSLLTGTGELFF.

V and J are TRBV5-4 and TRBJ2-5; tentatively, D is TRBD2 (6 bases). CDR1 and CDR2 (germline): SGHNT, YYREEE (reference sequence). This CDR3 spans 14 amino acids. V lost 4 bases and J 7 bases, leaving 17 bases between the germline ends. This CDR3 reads CASSRMDFGGTQYF. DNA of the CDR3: TGTGCCAGCAGCAGAATGGACTTCGGGGGGACCCAGTACTTC.

The CDR3 sequence: CASSVVGQGYDEQFF. The DNA for the CDR3 is TGTGCCAGCAGCGTAGTGGGACAGGGCTATGATGAGCAGTTCTTC. The chain couples TRBV9 to TRBJ2-1; 9 positions agree with TRBD1. The germline CDR1 and CDR2 sequences are SGDLS and YYNGEE. This CDR3 has 15 amino acids. Losses at the gene ends were 0 bases for V and 8 bases for J; bases not matched to a gene: 6.

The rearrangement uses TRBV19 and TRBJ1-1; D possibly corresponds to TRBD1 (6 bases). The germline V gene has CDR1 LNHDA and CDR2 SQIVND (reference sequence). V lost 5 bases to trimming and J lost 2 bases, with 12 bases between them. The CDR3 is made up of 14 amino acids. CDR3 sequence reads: CASSVLQGNTEAFF. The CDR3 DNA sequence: TGTGCCAGTAGTGTTTTACAGGGTAACACTGAAGCTTTCTTT.

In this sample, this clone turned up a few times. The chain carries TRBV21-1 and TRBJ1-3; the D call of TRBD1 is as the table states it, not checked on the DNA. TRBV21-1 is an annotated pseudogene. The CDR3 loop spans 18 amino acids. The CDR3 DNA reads TGTGCCAGCAGCAAGTATAGGTGGACAGGGACTTCTGGAAACACCATATATTTT. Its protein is CASSKYRWTGTSGNTIYF.

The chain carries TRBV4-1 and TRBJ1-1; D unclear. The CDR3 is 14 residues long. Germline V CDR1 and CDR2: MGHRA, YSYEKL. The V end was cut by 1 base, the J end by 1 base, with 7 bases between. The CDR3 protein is CASSQVTGNTEAFF. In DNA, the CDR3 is TGCGCCAGCAGCCAAGTGACGGGGAACACTGAAGCTTTCTTT.

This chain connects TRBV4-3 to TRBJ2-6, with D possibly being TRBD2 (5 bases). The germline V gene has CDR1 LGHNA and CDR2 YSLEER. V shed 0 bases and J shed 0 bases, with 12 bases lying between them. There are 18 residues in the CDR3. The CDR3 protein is CASSQEPGSTSGANVLTF. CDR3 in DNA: TGCGCCAGCAGCCAAGAGCCGGGGTCGACCTCTGGGGCCAACGTCCTGACTTTC.

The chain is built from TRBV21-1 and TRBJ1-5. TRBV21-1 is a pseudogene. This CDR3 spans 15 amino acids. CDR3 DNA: TGTGCCAGCAGCAAAGCGAGATTGTGCAATCAGCCCCAGCATTTT. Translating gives CASSKARLCNQPQHF.

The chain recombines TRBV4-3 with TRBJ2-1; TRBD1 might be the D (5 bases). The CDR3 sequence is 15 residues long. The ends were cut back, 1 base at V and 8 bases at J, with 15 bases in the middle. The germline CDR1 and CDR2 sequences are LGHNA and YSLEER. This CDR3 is CASSQVGRLSDEQFF. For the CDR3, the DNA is TGCGCCAGCAGCCAAGTGGGGCGACTCTCCGATGAGCAGTTCTTC.

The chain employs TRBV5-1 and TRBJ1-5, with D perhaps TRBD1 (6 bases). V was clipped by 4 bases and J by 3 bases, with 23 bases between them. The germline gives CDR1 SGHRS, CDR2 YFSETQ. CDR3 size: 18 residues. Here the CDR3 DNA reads TGCGCCAGCAGCCCTGGGAACAGGGTAAGTCGGGTCAATCAGCCCCAGCATTTT. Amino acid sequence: CASSPGNRVSRVNQPQHF.

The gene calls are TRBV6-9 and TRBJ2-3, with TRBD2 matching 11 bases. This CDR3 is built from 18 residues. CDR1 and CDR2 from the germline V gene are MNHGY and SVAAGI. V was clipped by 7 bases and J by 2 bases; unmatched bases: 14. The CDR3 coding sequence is TGTGCCAGCACCAAAAGGGAGACTAGCGGGGAAAACACAGATACGCAGTATTTT. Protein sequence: CASTKRETSGENTDTQYF.

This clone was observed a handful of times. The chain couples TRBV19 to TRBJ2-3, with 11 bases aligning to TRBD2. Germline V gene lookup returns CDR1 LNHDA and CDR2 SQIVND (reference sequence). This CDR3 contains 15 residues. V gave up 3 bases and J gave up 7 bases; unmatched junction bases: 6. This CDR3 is CASSITLAGGHTQYF. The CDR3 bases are TGTGCCAGTAGTATCACCCTAGCGGGGGGCCATACGCAGTATTTT.

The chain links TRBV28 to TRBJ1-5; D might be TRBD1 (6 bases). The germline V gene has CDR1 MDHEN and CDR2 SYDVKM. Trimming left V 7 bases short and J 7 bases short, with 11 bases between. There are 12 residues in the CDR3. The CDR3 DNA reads TGTGCCAGCACCTACAGGGCCCAGCCCCAGCATTTT. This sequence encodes CASTYRAQPQHF.

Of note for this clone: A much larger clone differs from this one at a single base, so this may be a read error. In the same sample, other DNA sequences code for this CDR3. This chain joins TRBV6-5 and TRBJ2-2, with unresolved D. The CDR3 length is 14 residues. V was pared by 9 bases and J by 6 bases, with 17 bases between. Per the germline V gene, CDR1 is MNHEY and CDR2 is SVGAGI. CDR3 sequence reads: CASLTVGSPGELFF. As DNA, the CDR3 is TGTGCCAGTCTAACGGTCGGGTCCCCCGGGGAGCTGTTTTTT.

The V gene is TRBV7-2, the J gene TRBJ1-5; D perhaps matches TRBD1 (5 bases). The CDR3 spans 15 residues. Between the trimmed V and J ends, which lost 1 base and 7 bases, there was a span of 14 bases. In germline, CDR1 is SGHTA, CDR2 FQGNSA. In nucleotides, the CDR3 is TGTGCCAGCAGCTTAGTAGGGGTCGCCAACCAGCCCCAGCATTTT. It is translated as CASSLVGVANQPQHF.

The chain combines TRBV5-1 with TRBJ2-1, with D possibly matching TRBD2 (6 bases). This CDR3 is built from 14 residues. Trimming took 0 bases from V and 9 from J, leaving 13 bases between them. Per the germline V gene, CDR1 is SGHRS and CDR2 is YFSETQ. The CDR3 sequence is CASSLEREKSEQFF. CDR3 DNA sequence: TGCGCCAGCAGCTTGGAACGGGAGAAAAGTGAGCAGTTCTTC.